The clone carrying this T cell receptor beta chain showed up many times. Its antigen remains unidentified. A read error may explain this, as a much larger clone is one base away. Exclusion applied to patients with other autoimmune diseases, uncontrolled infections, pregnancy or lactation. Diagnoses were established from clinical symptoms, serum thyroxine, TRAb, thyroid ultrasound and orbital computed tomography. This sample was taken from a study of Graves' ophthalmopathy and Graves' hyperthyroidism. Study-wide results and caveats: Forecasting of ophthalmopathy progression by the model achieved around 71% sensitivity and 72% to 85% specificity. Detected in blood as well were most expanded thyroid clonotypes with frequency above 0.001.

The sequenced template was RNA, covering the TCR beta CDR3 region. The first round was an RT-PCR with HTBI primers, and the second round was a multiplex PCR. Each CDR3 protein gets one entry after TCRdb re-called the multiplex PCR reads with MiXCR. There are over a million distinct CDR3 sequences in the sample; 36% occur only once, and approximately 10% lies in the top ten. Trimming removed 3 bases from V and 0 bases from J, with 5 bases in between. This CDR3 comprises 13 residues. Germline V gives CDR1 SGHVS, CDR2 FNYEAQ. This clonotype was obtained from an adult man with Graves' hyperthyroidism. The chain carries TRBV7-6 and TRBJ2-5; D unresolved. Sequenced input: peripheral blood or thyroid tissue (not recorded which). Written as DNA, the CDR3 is TGTGCCAGCAGCTTCCAGTACCAAGAGACCCAGTACTTC. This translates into CASSFQYQETQYF.